These 10 T cell receptor beta chains came from one sample sequenced in a study of vaccination effects on CD4 cells after COVID-19 (dated by TCRdb to the early 2020s). Libraries were made using the immunoSEQ multiplex PCR assay. In its TCRdb copy, this immuneACCESS table keeps in-frame sequences only and misses some clones. Where compared with another copy, unresolved V genes explain less than half of these, and the others have no known cause. Here the sample has approximately 44,000 clones; around 68% occur a single time. About 26% of the sample is held by the ten biggest clonotypes. Their antigens are not known. To identify antigen-specific CD4+ T cell clonotypes by their expansion, the ViraFEST assay first stimulated PBMC with viral peptide pools and then applied TCR sequencing. After approximately eleven days of culture, CD4+ T cells were isolated with the EasySep CD4+ T cell isolation kit. The absence of prior SARS-CoV-2 infection in healthy vaccine recipients was confirmed by negative nucleocapsid antibodies before and after vaccination.

Sequencing was performed on CD4+ T cells from PBMCs cultured with HCoV-OC43 spike peptides, taken before COVID-19 vaccination. The sample's cell subset or site, from its label and the paper: HCoV-OC43 spike overlapping peptide pool stimulation. Every receptor here comes from a human donor who received a COVID-19 vaccine.

The chain joins TRBV5-1 to TRBJ1-2; no firm D call. In germline, CDR1 is SGHRS, CDR2 YFSETQ. This CDR3 spans 14 amino acids. V was cut by 4 bases and J by 4 bases, with 14 bases left in between. The CDR3 DNA reads as TGCGCCAGCAGCAAGGGTGGTGGCCTCTATGGCTACACCTTC. It is translated as CASSKGGGLYGYTF.

In this sample, this clone turned up a few times. The chain recombines TRBV5-6 with TRBJ2-7; a weak D match, TRBD2 (5 bases). The CDR3 runs 17 residues. Trimming removed 2 bases at V and 0 bases at J, with 18 bases between. Germline V gene sequence: CDR1 SGHDT, CDR2 YYEEEE. In DNA, the CDR3 is TGTGCCAGCAGCTTTGGGGAAACGGGGTACCGCTCCTACGAGCAGTACTTC. The encoded protein is CASSFGETGYRSYEQYF. Looking up the rest from reference TRBV5-6 and TRBJ2-7 gives the full variable domain: DAGVTQSPTHLIKTRGQQVTLRCSPKSGHDTVSWYQQALGQGPQFIFQYYEEEERQRGNFPDRFSGHQFPNYSSELNVNALLLGDSALYLCASSFGETGYRSYEQYFGPGTRLTVT.

This clone was detected once. The chain carries TRBV18 and TRBJ2-1; a weak D match, TRBD1 (6 bases). V lost 3 bases to trimming and J lost 3 bases, with 12 bases between them. CDR1 and CDR2 from the germline V gene are KGHSH and LQKENI. This CDR3 is built from 15 residues. The CDR3 DNA follows: TGTGCCAGCTCACCGGGCAGGGGCCACTACAATGAGCAGTTCTTC. Its protein product is CASSPGRGHYNEQFF.

The chain employs TRBV2 and TRBJ1-5, with D possibly TRBD1 on 5 matching bases. The CDR3 is 15 amino acids. The germline V gene encodes CDR1 SNHLY and CDR2 FYNNEI. V dropped 5 bases and J dropped 2 bases, with 13 bases sitting between them. The CDR3 DNA is TGTGCCAGCAGTCGTCAGGGAGGAGGCAATCAGCCCCAGCATTTT. Translation gives CASSRQGGGNQPQHF.

The rearrangement uses TRBV14 and TRBJ2-7; 8 nucleotides match TRBD1. With V trimmed by 4 bases and J by 10 bases, 12 bases remained unmatched. The CDR3 loop spans 14 amino acids. CDR1 and CDR2 (germline): SGHDN, FVKESK. CDR3 in DNA: TGTGCCAGCAGCCCCCTACTAGACAGGGGTAAACAGTACTTC. It yields the protein CASSPLLDRGKQYF.

V gene TRBV10-3 combines with J gene TRBJ2-5, with 10 bases matching TRBD2. CDR1 is ENHRY and CDR2 is SYGVKD in the germline V gene. This CDR3 comprises 14 residues. The ends lost 4 bases at V and 1 base at J; junction bases unmatched: 0. Here the CDR3 DNA reads TGTGCCATCAGTGCTAGCGGGGGCCAAGAGACCCAGTACTTC. It specifies CAISASGGQETQYF.

This chain joins TRBV7-9 and TRBJ2-6, with 9 bases lining up with TRBD1. CDR3 length equals 17 residues. V gave up 7 bases and J gave up 3 bases; unmatched junction bases: 10. CDR1 and CDR2 from the germline V gene are SEHNR and FQNEAQ (reference sequence). The CDR3 loop is CASNTKQGAGGANVLTF. The DNA for the CDR3 is TGTGCCAGCAACACCAAACAGGGGGCGGGTGGGGCCAACGTCCTGACTTTC.

This chain links TRBV29-1 with TRBJ2-3; the D gene could be TRBD1 or TRBD2 (5 bases each). V lost 4 bases and J lost 2, with 10 bases in between. This CDR3 region has 13 residues. Germline V lookup: CDR1 SQVTM, CDR2 ANQGSEA. The CDR3 nucleotides are TGCAGCGTTGGGGGGTTTTACACAGATACGCAGTATTTT. Protein: CSVGGFYTDTQYF.

The chain recombines TRBV4-1 with TRBJ1-2; no clear D gene. The CDR3 totals 13 residues. Trimming removed 4 bases at V and 8 bases at J, with 14 bases between. Germline lookup yields CDR1 MGHRA and CDR2 YSYEKL. CDR3 sequence (DNA): TGCGCCAGCAGCCCGAGGGCTCCCAACGGCTACACCTTC. Amino acids: CASSPRAPNGYTF.

Here the CDR3 DNA reads TGCGCCAGCAGCCCCGCAGTCGACGTTTATGGCTACACCTTC. Amino acids: CASSPAVDVYGYTF. The chain is built from TRBV4-1 and TRBJ1-2, with unresolved D. The V end lost 4 bases, the J end lost 5 bases, and 14 bases lay between the germline ends. The CDR3 totals 14 residues. Germline CDR1 and CDR2: MGHRA and YSYEKL.